What follows is one TCR beta chain and its context. The sample belongs to a study of blood T cell repertoires in COVID-19. Background on the study: Spain, Italy and the United States supplied samples that represented acute and convalescent COVID-19.

The table came from immunoSEQ multiplex PCR; TCRdb's copy has only in-frame clones and leaves some out. Found here are around 500,000 clones, 70% to 90% of them singletons; the top ten hold roughly 3.2%. Germline-derived CDR1 and CDR2 are SGHDN and FVKESK. CDR3 length: 15 amino acids. Trimming cost V 4 bases and J 7 bases; bases outside gene matches: 6. This rearrangement joins TRBV14 to TRBJ2-3; 12 nucleotides match TRBD2. The TCR comes from a human donor in a cohort sampled during active COVID-19. Sequences were obtained from peripheral blood. CDR3 loop: CASSPLAGGVNTQYF. The CDR3 DNA reads TGTGCCAGCAGCCCCCTAGCGGGAGGGGTGAATACGCAGTATTTT.